This TCR beta chain derives from a study of T cells after yellow fever vaccination. The CDR3 contains 16 residues. The V gene's germline CDR1 is ENHRY and CDR2 SYGVKD. Trimming pared 5 bases from V and 1 base from J, leaving 17 bases between. TCRdb reprocessed the 5' RACE reads with MiXCR, giving one entry per CDR3 protein. The sample has a few hundred thousand distinct CDR3 sequences; 3% to 4.5% are singletons. Ten or more counts support this clonotype. The antigen remains undetermined. Findings and limits, study-wide: Post-booster repertoires again held most primary-vaccination clones (approximately 96% CD4, 88% CD8).

The starting material was PBMCs, obtained 5 days after the yellow fever booster vaccination. The V call is TRBV10-3, the J call TRBJ1-1; D is unclear. This clonotype originated in a man aged 18 to 35 who received the YFV17D yellow fever vaccine. CDR3 region: CAISTTTGFENTEAFF. The CDR3 bases are TGTGCCATCAGTACAACGACGGGCTTCGAGAACACTGAAGCTTTCTTT.